These 27 T cell receptor beta chains share one sample of origin, sequenced in a study of blood T cell repertoires in COVID-19. TCRdb's table, derived via immunoSEQ multiplex PCR, lists solely in-frame clones and lacks some. The table records over 200,000 clones, approximately 89% of them present only once. The source material was PBMCs or T cells enriched from blood (not recorded which). Receptor source: a woman aged 25 to 45 who had been exposed to COVID-19.

The chain has TRBV5-4 and TRBJ2-5; the match to TRBD1 covers 7 bases. J gave up 1 base and V 4 bases, and 7 bases lay outside the gene matches. Germline-derived CDR1 and CDR2 are SGHNT and YYREEE (reference sequence). This CDR3 region has 15 residues. Here the CDR3 reads CASSPGTALQETQYF. CDR3 nucleotides: TGTGCCAGCAGCCCGGGGACAGCCCTCCAAGAGACCCAGTACTTC.

This chain uses TRBV27 with TRBJ2-3; D ambiguous. Trimming removed 2 bases at V and 2 bases at J, with 8 bases between. Germline V CDR1 and CDR2: MNHEY, SMNVEV (reference sequence). The CDR3 has 14 residues. The CDR3 loop reads CASSLDSPTDTQYF. DNA of the CDR3: TGTGCCAGCAGTTTAGACTCACCCACAGATACGCAGTATTTT.

The chain joins TRBV5-4 to TRBJ2-2, with TRBD2 identical over 12 bases. V lost 0 bases to trimming and J lost 5 bases; unmatched junction nucleotides: 2. Germline values: CDR1 SGHNT, CDR2 YYREEE (reference sequence). The CDR3 consists of 16 residues. The CDR3 DNA reads TGTGCCAGCAGCTTGGAACTAGCGGGAGGAACCGGGGAGCTGTTTTTT. Protein product: CASSLELAGGTGELFF. Full variable domain (missing parts from reference TRBV5-4 and TRBJ2-2): ETGVTQSPTHLIKTRGQQVTLRCSSQSGHNTVSWYQQALGQGPQFIFQYYREEENGRGNFPPRFSGLQFPNYSSELNVNALELDDSALYLCASSLELAGGTGELFFGEGSRLTVL.

CDR3 loop: CASSPDQPRGGNNEKLFF. In DNA form, the CDR3 reads TGCGCCAGCAGTCCTGACCAACCTCGCGGGGGCAATAATGAAAAACTGTTTTTT. This chain uses TRBV23-1 with TRBJ1-4; weak D call: TRBD1 (6 bases). TRBV23-1 is flagged as an ORF with uncertain function. This CDR3 has 18 residues. V gave up 4 bases and J gave up 4 bases, with 22 bases separating them.

The chain recombines TRBV2 with TRBJ2-3; 13 bases map to TRBD2. Unmatched junction bases numbered 5, after V lost 4 bases and J lost 4 bases. CDR1 and CDR2 (germline): SNHLY, FYNNEI. This CDR3 contains 16 residues. The chain's CDR3 is CASSAGTSGDPDTQYF. Written as DNA, the CDR3 is TGTGCCAGCAGTGCCGGGACTAGCGGGGACCCAGATACGCAGTATTTT. The entire variable domain, with the rest obtained from reference TRBV2 and TRBJ2-3, is as follows: EPEVTQTPSHQVTQMGQEVILRCVPISNHLYFYWYRQILGQKVEFLVSFYNNEISEKSEIFDDQFSVERPDGSNFTLKIRSTKLEDSAMYFCASSAGTSGDPDTQYFGPGTRLTVL.

The V gene is TRBV28, the J gene TRBJ1-5; D is perhaps TRBD1 (5 bases). This CDR3 is built from 16 residues. CDR1 is MDHEN and CDR2 is SYDVKM in the germline V gene. Between the trimmed V and J ends, which lost 5 bases and 4 bases, there was a span of 18 bases. CDR3 residues: CASSRPTRVKNQPQHF. The CDR3 coding sequence is TGTGCCAGCAGTCGTCCCACCAGGGTGAAAAATCAGCCCCAGCATTTT.

V usage is TRBV13 and J usage is TRBJ2-5; 9 bases agree with TRBD2. The CDR3 loop spans 14 amino acids. Germline assignment: CDR1 PRHDT and CDR2 FYEKMQ (reference sequence). Losses at the gene ends were 6 bases for V and 2 bases for J; bases not matched to a gene: 4. The DNA of the CDR3 is TGTGCCAGCAGATCTAGCGGGACACAAGAGACCCAGTACTTC. Translated: CASRSSGTQETQYF.

The CDR3 bases are TGTGCCAGCAGCCAAGGGTCGAGTCAGGATGAGCAGTTCTTC. Translating gives CASSQGSSQDEQFF. The rearrangement joins TRBV3-1 (or the pseudogene TRBV3-2) to TRBJ2-1; D is ambiguous. This CDR3 spans 14 amino acids. V was pared by 1 base and J by 8 bases, with 12 bases between. Looked up from germline, CDR1 is LGHDT and CDR2 is YNNKEL (reference sequence).

This clone has only one observation. The rearrangement links TRBV18 to TRBJ2-6; the match to TRBD1 covers 9 bases. The V gene end was trimmed by 3 bases and the J gene end by 4 bases; junction bases not matched to a gene: 10. This CDR3 is 18 amino acids long. Germline CDR1 and CDR2: KGHSH and LQKENI. CDR3 DNA: TGTGCCAGCTCACCCCCCACCGGGACAGGGCCAGGGGCCAACGTCCTGACTTTC. It translates to CASSPPTGTGPGANVLTF.

The genes are TRBV11-2 and TRBJ2-1; D unclear. Trimming removed 0 bases from V and 5 bases from J, with 8 bases in between. This CDR3 contains 14 residues. Germline CDR1 is SGHAT and CDR2 is FQNNGV. Here the CDR3 reads CASSLDPLDNEQFF. DNA of the CDR3: TGTGCCAGCAGCTTAGATCCCCTCGACAATGAGCAGTTCTTC. Full variable domain (rest looked up from reference TRBV11-2 and TRBJ2-1): EAGVAQSPRYKIIEKRQSVAFWCNPISGHATLYWYQQILGQGPKLLIQFQNNGVVDDSQLPKDRFSAERLKGVDSTLKIQPAKLEDSAVYLCASSLDPLDNEQFFGPGTRLTVL.

The chain couples TRBV21-1 to TRBJ1-2; the table's D call, TRBD1, was not checked against the DNA. TRBV21-1 is a pseudogene locus. The CDR3 runs 16 residues. The CDR3 is CASSKFPKTENYGYTF. In nucleotides, the CDR3 is TGTGCCAGCAGCAAATTCCCAAAGACAGAGAACTATGGCTACACCTTC.

The chain recombines TRBV18 with TRBJ1-1; no firm D call. The V gene's germline CDR1 is KGHSH and CDR2 LQKENI. This CDR3 spans 13 amino acids. V lost 2 bases and J lost 4, with 8 bases in between. In DNA form, the CDR3 reads TGTGCCAGCTCACCAAAAGGAGGCACTGAAGCTTTCTTT. Its protein is CASSPKGGTEAFF.

The rearrangement uses TRBV5-1 and TRBJ2-1; the match to TRBD2 covers 10 bases. This CDR3 region has 16 residues. The J segment lost 2 bases and the V segment lost 3 bases, leaving 5 bases of the junction unmatched. CDR1 is SGHRS and CDR2 is YFSETQ in the germline V gene. CDR3 sequence reads: CASSSRTSGTYNEQFF. In DNA form, the CDR3 reads TGCGCCAGCAGCTCAAGGACTAGCGGAACCTACAATGAGCAGTTCTTC.

The chain links TRBV18 to TRBJ2-5, with TRBD2 matching over 12 bases. Germline values: CDR1 KGHSH, CDR2 LQKENI. There are 17 residues in the CDR3. V trimming: 2 bases; J trimming: 4 bases; junction bases outside the gene matches: 8. The CDR3 here is CASSPAASGRGGETQYF. The CDR3 DNA is TGTGCCAGCTCACCAGCGGCTAGCGGGAGGGGAGGAGAGACCCAGTACTTC. The complete variable domain, with remaining parts taken from reference TRBV18 and TRBJ2-5, reads NAGVMQNPRHLVRRRGQEARLRCSPMKGHSHVYWYRQLPEEGLKFMVYLQKENIIDESGMPKERFSAEFPKEGPSILRIQQVVRGDSAAYFCASSPAASGRGGETQYFGPGTRLLVL.

The genes are TRBV6-5 and TRBJ1-5, with D possibly being TRBD1 (6 bases). Per germline, CDR1 MNHEY and CDR2 SVGAGI. The CDR3 runs 13 residues. Deletions cut 5 bases from V and 5 bases from J, with 10 bases between. The CDR3 is CASSRGAHQPQHF. The DNA of the CDR3 is TGTGCCAGCAGTCGGGGGGCGCATCAGCCCCAGCATTTT.

The V call is TRBV6-5, the J call TRBJ1-3; D is ambiguous. The CDR3 covers 12 residues. Germline CDR1 reads MNHEY; CDR2 reads SVGAGI. With 4 bases removed from V and 4 bases from J, the gap between germline ends came to 5 bases. The CDR3 protein is CASSSVGNTIYF. DNA for the CDR3: TGTGCCAGCAGTTCAGTCGGAAACACCATATATTTT.

DNA of the CDR3: TGTGCCAGCAGCCTCGTGACAGGGGAGAACGAGCAGTACTTC. As protein: CASSLVTGENEQYF. This chain joins TRBV7-9 and TRBJ2-7; 8 bases agree with TRBD1. The CDR3 runs 14 residues. V dropped 5 bases and J dropped 5; count of bases not matched to a gene: 8. Looked up from germline, CDR1 is SEHNR and CDR2 is FQNEAQ (reference sequence).

On this clone itself: The sample carries other DNA sequences with the same CDR3. The J gene is TRBJ2-7, the V gene TRBV6-5; 10 bases line up with TRBD1. V shed 5 bases and J 4 bases; nucleotides not matched to a gene: 2. This CDR3 region has 13 residues. Germline loops: CDR1 MNHEY, CDR2 SVGAGI. Here the CDR3 reads CASSRDRGYEQYF. CDR3 in DNA: TGTGCCAGCAGTAGGGACAGGGGATACGAGCAGTACTTC.

This chain connects TRBV7-9 to TRBJ1-2; D unclear. Germline CDR1 and CDR2: SEHNR and FQNEAQ (reference sequence). Trimming removed 4 bases at V and 0 bases at J, with 6 bases between. The CDR3 spans 13 residues. The CDR3, as DNA: TGTGCCAGCAGCTCTACAGCTAACTATGGCTACACCTTC. The encoded protein is CASSSTANYGYTF.

The V and J genes are TRBV30 and TRBJ1-2; 9 bases fit TRBD1. V dropped 4 bases and J dropped 8; count of bases not matched to a gene: 8. Germline V gene lookup returns CDR1 GTSNPN and CDR2 SVGIG (reference sequence). The CDR3 is 13 amino acids. CDR3 region: CAWTEDRGNGYTF. The CDR3 DNA reads as TGTGCCTGGACTGAGGACAGGGGAAACGGCTACACCTTC.

The gene calls are TRBV19 and TRBJ2-1; 12 nucleotides align to TRBD2. CDR1 is LNHDA, CDR2 SQIVND, per germline (reference sequence). V shed 8 bases and J 10 bases; nucleotides not matched to a gene: 15. This CDR3 contains 16 residues. CDR3 loop: CASVNQGLAGPGEQFF. The CDR3 DNA is TGTGCCAGTGTAAACCAAGGACTAGCGGGACCGGGCGAGCAGTTCTTC.

The chain employs TRBV3-1 (or the pseudogene TRBV3-2) and TRBJ2-5, with 9 bases fitting TRBD2. The germline CDR1 and CDR2 sequences are LGHDT and YNNKEL (reference sequence). There are 13 residues in the CDR3. The J segment lost 4 bases and the V segment lost 4 bases, leaving 1 base of the junction unmatched. The CDR3 DNA sequence: TGTGCCAGCAGCCTAGCGGGAGTAGAGACCCAGTACTTC. This translates into CASSLAGVETQYF.

This rearrangement joins TRBV11-2 to TRBJ2-3; tentatively, D is TRBD1 (5 bases). Germline V gene sequence: CDR1 SGHAT, CDR2 FQNNGV. With 1 base removed from V and 0 bases from J, the gap between germline ends came to 8 bases. The CDR3 spans 15 residues. CDR3 sequence (DNA): TGTGCCAGCAGCTTAGGACAGCTTAGCACAGATACGCAGTATTTT. Amino acids: CASSLGQLSTDTQYF.

The rearrangement joins TRBV19 to TRBJ2-2; a weak D match, TRBD1 (6 bases). The germline V and J ends were trimmed by 5 bases and 4 bases, with 14 bases remaining between them. CDR3 length: 15 amino acids. Germline CDR1 and CDR2: LNHDA and SQIVND (reference sequence). The CDR3 region has the DNA TGTGCCAGTAGTGTTGAGACAGGAGCCACCGGGGAGCTGTTTTTT. Its translation: CASSVETGATGELFF.

The chain has TRBV10-2 and TRBJ1-1; 7 positions match TRBD1. The V gene's germline CDR1 is WSHSY and CDR2 SAAADI. J lost 0 bases, V lost 8 bases, and 6 bases had no gene match. This CDR3 comprises 14 residues. CDR3 DNA sequence: TGCGCCAGCCGGGACAGCCAAATGAACACTGAAGCTTTCTTT. It codes for CASRDSQMNTEAFF.

This chain joins TRBV10-1 and TRBJ2-3; 10 nucleotides agree with TRBD2. The germline V gene has CDR1 WNHNN and CDR2 SYGVQD (reference sequence). V was pared by 4 bases and J by 2 bases, with 3 bases of the junction left unmatched. The CDR3 loop spans 15 amino acids. The CDR3 here is CASSAGLAATDTQYF. The CDR3 nucleotides are TGCGCCAGCAGTGCTGGACTAGCGGCCACAGATACGCAGTATTTT.

For the CDR3, the DNA is TGTGCCAGCAGCGTAGGTCACGGGACAGGCAGCTATGGCTACACCTTC. Translated, it gives CASSVGHGTGSYGYTF. The V call is TRBV9, the J call TRBJ1-2, with 8 bases matching TRBD1. Germline CDR1 reads SGDLS; CDR2 reads YYNGEE. CDR3 length: 16 residues. Trimming cost V 0 bases and J 4 bases; bases outside gene matches: 8.